This TCR beta chain was sequenced in a study of OX40 agonist ivuxolimab in advanced cancers. Context from the whole study: Ivuxolimab, which targeted the costimulatory receptor OX40 (CD134), was an agonistic, fully human IgG2 monoclonal antibody. Partial responses occurred in three dose-escalation patients: two with cutaneous melanoma and one with hepatocellular carcinoma. Intravenous ivuxolimab was administered to patients every 2 weeks at six dose levels: 0.01, 0.1, 0.3, 1.5, 3 and 10 mg/kg. Of the roughly 51 patients in dose escalation, about 20 had hepatocellular carcinoma, about 15 had melanoma, 9 had renal cell carcinoma and 9 had head and neck cancer. Prior anti-PD-1, anti-PD-L1 or anti-CTLA-4 therapy was permitted, and checkpoint inhibitors had been received by approximately 39% of dose-escalation patients. Peripheral TCRbeta sequencing was intended to test whether TCR sequence diversity was altered and clonal T-cell expansion was caused by ivuxolimab. In the dose-escalation cohort, roughly four fifths of patients were male, and the mean age was approximately 64 years, with a range of roughly 20 to 80. The monotherapy dose-escalation portion (N ≈ 52 patients) of the phase I ivuxolimab trial is reported in the paper. Summary of the overall study and its limitations: At doses of 0.1 to 3.0 mg/kg, clonal expansion of both CD4+ and CD8+ blood T cells was observed from baseline to week 6. Low levels of normalized T-cell clonal expansion were also seen in some patients who did not respond. After ivuxolimab, expanded clones were on average more numerous among CD8+ T cells than among CD4+ T cells. The antigen specificity of the clonally expanded peripheral T cells was not determined. Partial responders in the 0.1-3.0 mg/kg groups had among the lowest normalized peripheral clonal expansion, especially among CD8+ T cells.

The trial excluded patients who had a history of autoimmune disease or were on systemic immunosuppression. Peripheral blood for TCR sequencing was drawn from every dose cohort at baseline, at cycle 4 day 1 and at cycle 7 day 1. The samples were taken from a phase I, first-in-human, multicenter, open-label dose-escalation trial of ivuxolimab. Adults with locally advanced or metastatic melanoma, renal cell, hepatocellular, or head and neck squamous cell carcinoma were enrolled in the trial. CD4+ and CD8+ T cells were sorted separately from peripheral blood before TCR sequencing. Note on this clone: Its antigen target is currently unknown. The sample holds no much larger clone one base away, and base qualities are not on file.

Deletion took 6 bases off V and 5 bases off J, with a span of 13 bases between the germline ends. Inclusive of the bounding cysteine and phenylalanine, the CDR3 is 13 residues long. The entry retains the CDR3 DNA only, 39 bases that are in frame from base 1. The germline V gene encodes CDR1 MNHEY and CDR2 SMNVEV (reference sequence). To sequence the TCRbeta CDR3 region, genomic DNA was isolated from the sorted cells. The immunoSEQ Assay was used to sequence the TCRbeta CDR3 regions. TCRdb took over this immuneACCESS table, retaining in-frame rearrangements with V and J assigned. Such tables are incomplete; in checked studies, under half of the missing clones stem from an unresolved V gene, and the remainder is unexplained. Counted in this sample were about 96,000 clones; about 90% of them appeared once. The biggest ten clones account for around 1.5% of the sample.

The chain joins TRBV27 to TRBJ2-5, with the D gene too uncertain to name. The clonotype originates from an adult with an advanced solid tumor such as melanoma, head and neck, liver or kidney cancer. The sequenced sample was CD4+ or CD8+ T cells sorted from blood, obtained in a trial of the OX40 agonist ivuxolimab. The sequence in DNA is TGTGCCAGCAGCCCGACCCCCTGGGAGACCCAGTACTTC. Its translation reads: CASSPTPWETQYF.